A single sample is the source of the 20 T cell receptor beta chains below, sequenced in a study of T cells in tumors after PD-1 blockade. Measured with immunoSEQ multiplex PCR; TCRdb has only the in-frame clones, and not every one. This table has around 50,000 clones, 65% to 80% appearing once. This material consisted of PBMCs, taken before anti-PD-1 therapy. The receptors were sampled from a human donor with advanced basal cell or squamous cell carcinoma (not recorded which).

The chain employs TRBV12-3 or TRBV12-4 and TRBJ2-7; no reliable D call. V was clipped by 6 bases and J by 3 bases, with 6 bases between them. CDR3 size: 11 residues. The CDR3 DNA sequence: TGTGCCAGCAGCAGCCACTACGAGCAGTACTTC. Encoded protein: CASSSHYEQYF.

The CDR3, as DNA: TGTGCCAGCAGCTTGGCGGGGGGGGTACGGGAGCAGTACTTC. Translated: CASSLAGGVREQYF. The V call is TRBV11-3, the J call TRBJ2-7; 9 nucleotides match TRBD2. V shed 3 bases, J shed 7 bases, and the junction held 7 bases outside the gene matches. Looked up from germline, CDR1 is SGHNT and CDR2 is YENEEA. The CDR3 is 14 amino acids. Variable domain in full (rest from reference TRBV11-3 and TRBJ2-7): EAGVVQSPRYKIIEKKQPVAFWCNPISGHNTLYWYLQNLGQGPELLIRYENEEAVDDSQLPKDRFSAERLKGVDSTLKIQPAELGDSAVYLCASSLAGGVREQYFGPGTRLTVT.

The V and J genes are TRBV1 and TRBJ2-3; the DNA was not used to check the table's D call, TRBD2. TRBV1 is tagged as a pseudogene. This CDR3 has 15 amino acids. In DNA, the CDR3 is TGCACCATCTCCGGGACTAGCACCGGGGGGAATACGCAGTATTTT. Amino acid sequence: CTISGTSTGGNTQYF.

The chain combines TRBV24-1 with TRBJ2-2, with 8 nucleotides matching TRBD1. Germline V CDR1 and CDR2: KGHDR, SFDVKD. The CDR3 is 16 amino acids. J gave up 3 bases and V 0 bases, and 2 bases lay outside the gene matches. The CDR3 region has the DNA TGTGCCACCAGTGATTTGGGACAGGGCCACACCGGGGAGCTGTTTTTT. Translating it yields CATSDLGQGHTGELFF.

J is TRBJ1-1 and V is TRBV5-1, with TRBD1 matching 8 bases. Germline V lookup: CDR1 SGHRS, CDR2 YFSETQ. The CDR3 spans 15 residues. The trim removed 2 bases at V and 4 bases at J, leaving 7 bases unmatched. CDR3 region: CASSLSQGAGTEAFF. The CDR3 DNA reads as TGCGCCAGCAGCTTATCCCAGGGGGCGGGCACTGAAGCTTTCTTT.

The rearrangement links TRBV18 to TRBJ2-5, with TRBD1 matching over 10 bases. The CDR3 has 14 amino acids. Per the germline V gene, CDR1 is KGHSH and CDR2 is LQKENI. With 8 bases clipped from V and 4 bases from J, the junction kept 7 bases outside the gene matches. The CDR3 coding sequence is TGTGCCAGCACGACAGGGGGCTGGGGAGAGACCCAGTACTTC. Translation gives CASTTGGWGETQYF.

The chain combines TRBV5-8 with TRBJ2-6; the D is unclear. The length of the CDR3 is 14 residues. V lost 0 bases and J 3 bases, leaving 4 bases between the germline ends. CDR1 and CDR2 from the germline V gene are SGHTS and YDEGEE. CDR3: CASSLDIGANVLTF. In nucleotides, the CDR3 is TGTGCCAGCAGCTTGGATATTGGGGCCAACGTCCTGACTTTC.

This clone showed up just once. The chain links TRBV6-6 to TRBJ2-1; TRBD2 matches 13 bases. V lost 6 bases, J lost 5 bases, and 7 bases stayed unmatched. CDR1 is MNHNY and CDR2 is SVGAGI in the germline V gene (reference sequence). The CDR3 runs 16 residues. In DNA, the CDR3 is TGTGCCAGCAGCCGACCTACTAGCGGGAGGGACAATGAGCAGTTCTTC. Its translation is CASSRPTSGRDNEQFF.

V usage is TRBV19 and J usage is TRBJ1-6; 8 bases match TRBD1. Germline V gene sequence: CDR1 LNHDA, CDR2 SQIVND (reference sequence). Trimming removed 5 bases from V and 8 bases from J; junction bases left unmatched: 8. The CDR3 is 15 amino acids. In DNA, the CDR3 is TGTGCCAGTAGTGAGGCAGGGGGCGTAGATTCACCCCTCCACTTT. Protein product: CASSEAGGVDSPLHF. The full variable domain, with the rest looked up from reference TRBV19 and TRBJ1-6, is DGGITQSPKYLFRKEGQNVTLSCEQNLNHDAMYWYRQDPGQGLRLIYYSQIVNDFQKGDIAEGYSVSREKKESFPLTVTSAQKNPTAFYLCASSEAGGVDSPLHFGNGTRLTVT.

The rearrangement uses TRBV5-1 and TRBJ2-7; 11 bases line up with TRBD2. V dropped 7 bases and J dropped 4; count of bases not matched to a gene: 7. The CDR3 extends over 14 amino acids. Germline V lookup: CDR1 SGHRS, CDR2 YFSETQ. The CDR3 DNA is TGCGCCAGCTCCAAAACTAGCGGGGGTTACGAGCAGTACTTC. Translating gives CASSKTSGGYEQYF.

The chain links TRBV10-3 to TRBJ2-7; D might be TRBD1 (6 bases). The CDR3 has 14 amino acids. The germline gives CDR1 ENHRY, CDR2 SYGVKD. V was trimmed by 0 bases and J by 5 bases, leaving 11 bases between them. The DNA for the CDR3 is TGTGCCATCAGTGAGTCGGTACCAGGGGACGAGCAGTACTTC. Translated: CAISESVPGDEQYF.

CDR3 in amino acids: CATSDPGTGSADTQYF. The CDR3 DNA reads TGTGCCACCAGTGATCCCGGGACAGGGAGTGCAGATACGCAGTATTTT. The V gene is TRBV24-1, the J gene TRBJ2-3, with 9 bases matching TRBD1. The CDR3 runs 16 residues. V gave up 3 bases and J gave up 4 bases; unmatched junction bases: 7. Looked up from germline, CDR1 is KGHDR and CDR2 is SFDVKD.

The chain carries TRBV27 and TRBJ1-5, with 7 bases that match TRBD1. After removal of 5 bases from V and 0 bases from J, the junction contained 4 bases not matched to a gene. CDR3 size: 15 residues. Germline CDR1 and CDR2: MNHEY and SMNVEV (reference sequence). CDR3 DNA sequence: TGTGCCAGCAGTGCCGGGACAGTTAGCAATCAGCCCCAGCATTTT. Amino acids: CASSAGTVSNQPQHF.

The V call is TRBV2, the J call TRBJ1-2; TRBD1 is a possible D gene (5 bases). Germline CDR1 is SNHLY and CDR2 is FYNNEI. CDR3 size: 14 residues. The germline V and J ends were trimmed by 6 bases and 4 bases, with 15 bases remaining between them. The CDR3 spells CASRKGTAVYGYTF. The CDR3 nucleotides read TGTGCCAGCAGAAAAGGGACGGCGGTCTATGGCTACACCTTC.

This clone came up a few times. This chain uses TRBV7-9 with TRBJ2-1; D is perhaps TRBD2 (6 bases). Trimming removed 4 bases from V and 10 bases from J, with 14 bases in between. The germline V gene encodes CDR1 SEHNR and CDR2 FQNEAQ (reference sequence). CDR3 size: 13 residues. CDR3 DNA: TGTGCCAGCAGCTCCCTCGATCGGGGGGAGCAGTTCTTC. Translation: CASSSLDRGEQFF. The entire variable domain, with the rest obtained from reference TRBV7-9 and TRBJ2-1, is as follows: DTGVSQNPRHKITKRGQNVTFRCDPISEHNRLYWYRQTLGQGPEFLTYFQNEAQLEKSRLLSDRFSAERPKGSFSTLEIQRTEQGDSAMYLCASSSLDRGEQFFGPGTRLTVL.

In its sample, this clone was seen a few times. V usage is TRBV3-1 (or the pseudogene TRBV3-2) and J usage is TRBJ1-3; 8 nucleotides agree with TRBD1. V was pared by 1 base and J by 0 bases, with 14 bases of the junction left unmatched. This CDR3 spans 20 amino acids. Germline CDR1 LGHDT, CDR2 YNNKEL (reference sequence). In nucleotides, the CDR3 is TGTGCCAGCAGCCAAGCCACCGGGACAGGAAAGACCTACTCTGGAAACACCATATATTTT. Encoded protein: CASSQATGTGKTYSGNTIYF.

This clone has a single count. The genes are TRBV4-1 and TRBJ2-5; no definite D call. The germline CDR1 and CDR2 sequences are MGHRA and YSYEKL. V was trimmed by 0 bases and J by 0 bases, leaving 5 bases between them. This CDR3 spans 14 amino acids. The CDR3 region has the DNA TGCGCCAGCAGCCAAGATTACAACCAAGAGACCCAGTACTTC. Residues: CASSQDYNQETQYF.

This clone has only one observation. The V call is TRBV12-3 or TRBV12-4, the J call TRBJ1-5; no firm D call. The CDR3 sequence is 12 residues long. V was clipped by 1 base and J by 5 bases, with 3 bases between them. CDR3 sequence reads: CASSLGYQPQHF. The CDR3 DNA sequence: TGTGCCAGCAGTTTAGGTTATCAGCCCCAGCATTTT.

This clone was seen more than once but under ten times. The chain links TRBV6-8 to TRBJ2-5, with a possible D match to TRBD2 (7 bases). The CDR3 has 13 amino acids. Trimming cost V 5 bases and J 5 bases, with 12 bases left between them. Germline V lookup: CDR1 MNHGY, CDR2 SAAAGT. CDR3 sequence reads: CASSAGAGETQYF. CDR3 nucleotides: TGTGCCAGCAGTGCGGGGGCCGGGGAGACCCAGTACTTC.

This sequence joins TRBV3-1 (or the pseudogene TRBV3-2) and TRBJ1-2, with 9 nucleotides matching TRBD1. Germline CDR1 and CDR2: LGHDT and YNNKEL (reference sequence). Germline trimming cut 4 bases from V and 1 base from J; bases unmatched to any gene: 4. CDR3 length equals 15 residues. The CDR3 nucleotides are TGTGCCAGCAGCCGCCGGGACAGGGTTAACTATGGCTACACCTTC. Translating it yields CASSRRDRVNYGYTF.